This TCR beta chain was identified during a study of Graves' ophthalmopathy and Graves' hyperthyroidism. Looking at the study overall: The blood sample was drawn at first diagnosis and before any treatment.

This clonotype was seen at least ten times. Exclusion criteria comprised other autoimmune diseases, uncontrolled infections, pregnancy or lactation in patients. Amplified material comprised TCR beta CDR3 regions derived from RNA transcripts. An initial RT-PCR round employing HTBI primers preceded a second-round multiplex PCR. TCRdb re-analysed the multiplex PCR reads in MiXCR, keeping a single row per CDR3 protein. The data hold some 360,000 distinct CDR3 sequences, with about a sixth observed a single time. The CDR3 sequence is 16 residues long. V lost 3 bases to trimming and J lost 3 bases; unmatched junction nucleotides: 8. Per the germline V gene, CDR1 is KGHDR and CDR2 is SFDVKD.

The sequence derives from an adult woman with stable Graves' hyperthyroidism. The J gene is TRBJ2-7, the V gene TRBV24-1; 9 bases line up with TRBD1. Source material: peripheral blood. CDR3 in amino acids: CATSDGIGTGLYEQYF. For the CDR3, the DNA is TGTGCCACCAGTGATGGGATCGGGACAGGGCTCTACGAGCAGTACTTC.